One and the same sample provided the 13 T cell receptor beta chains below, sequenced in a study of blood T cell repertoires in COVID-19. Clones were read by immunoSEQ multiplex PCR, and TCRdb kept only the in-frame ones, dropping some. The table lists some 430,000 clones, roughly 88% of them singletons. The sequenced sample was PBMCs or T cells enriched from blood (not recorded which). The receptors derive from a man younger than 35 who had recovered from COVID-19.

The chain employs TRBV7-6 and TRBJ2-1; TRBD1 matches at 8 bases. This CDR3 has 14 residues. Germline assignment: CDR1 SGHVS and CDR2 FNYEAQ. Losses at the gene ends were 4 bases for V and 4 bases for J; bases not matched to a gene: 3. In DNA form, the CDR3 reads TGTGCCAGCAGCTCAAGACAGGGGTACAATGAGCAGTTCTTC. This codes for CASSSRQGYNEQFF.

J is TRBJ1-2 and V is TRBV19, with 11 positions matching TRBD1. The junction had 3 bases not matched to a gene; V was cut back by 4 bases and J by 8 bases. CDR3 length: 13 amino acids. Germline CDR1 is LNHDA and CDR2 is SQIVND (reference sequence). CDR3 nucleotide sequence: TGTGCCAGTAGTAAAGGGACAGGGGGAGGCTACACCTTC. It encodes CASSKGTGGGYTF. Full variable domain (remainder filled in from reference TRBV19 and TRBJ1-2): DGGITQSPKYLFRKEGQNVTLSCEQNLNHDAMYWYRQDPGQGLRLIYYSQIVNDFQKGDIAEGYSVSREKKESFPLTVTSAQKNPTAFYLCASSKGTGGGYTFGSGTRLTVV.

This clone has just one count. The chain has TRBV5-1 and TRBJ1-1; 8 bases are a match to TRBD1. This CDR3 comprises 15 residues. Trimming at V came to 1 base and at J to 5 bases, leaving 7 bases not matched to a gene. Germline V gives CDR1 SGHRS, CDR2 YFSETQ. In nucleotides, the CDR3 is TGCGCCAGCAGCTTGCCCATCACAGGGGGGACTGAAGCTTTCTTT. Translation gives CASSLPITGGTEAFF.

The genes are TRBV11-2 and TRBJ2-2; possible D gene TRBD1, 5 bases. This CDR3 comprises 16 residues. Trimming removed 3 bases from V and 1 base from J, with 12 bases in between. Germline V gene sequence: CDR1 SGHAT, CDR2 FQNNGV. The chain's CDR3 is CASSFRQSGNTGELFF. CDR3 sequence (DNA): TGTGCCAGCAGCTTTAGACAGTCAGGGAACACCGGGGAGCTGTTTTTT.

This clone has a handful of counts. The chain is built from TRBV6-6 and TRBJ1-2; tentatively, D is TRBD1 (6 bases). The CDR3 totals 17 residues. Deletions cut 8 bases from V and 0 bases from J, with 22 bases between. Germline V gene lookup returns CDR1 MNHNY and CDR2 SVGAGI (reference sequence). The DNA for the CDR3 is TGTGCCAGCCGTCCTTCACATACAGGGCGGACTAACTATGGCTACACCTTC. This sequence encodes CASRPSHTGRTNYGYTF.

The chain carries TRBV6-2 or TRBV6-3 and TRBJ1-2; D gene ambiguous. The V gene lost 6 bases and the J gene lost 3 bases, with 8 bases spanning the gap. From germline, CDR1 is MNHEY and CDR2 SVGEGT. The CDR3 is 12 residues long. In nucleotides, the CDR3 is TGTGCCAGCAGCCCGGCCGACTATGGCTACACCTTC. Residues: CASSPADYGYTF.

The V and J genes are TRBV4-1 and TRBJ2-1; D uncertain. Germline V gives CDR1 MGHRA, CDR2 YSYEKL. This CDR3 is built from 15 residues. Trimming removed 0 bases at V and 3 bases at J, with 9 bases between. In DNA form, the CDR3 reads TGCGCCAGCAGCCAAGAACTTAGTTACTACAATGAGCAGTTCTTC. Translating gives CASSQELSYYNEQFF.

The chain has TRBV21-1 and TRBJ1-1. TRBV21-1 is a listed pseudogene. The CDR3 sequence is 13 residues long. DNA for the CDR3: TGTGCCAGCAATGGGAGGGGGAACACTGAAGCTTTCTTT. Its translation is CASNGRGNTEAFF.

The gene calls are TRBV7-9 and TRBJ1-4, with D maybe TRBD1 (6 bases). Between the trimmed V and J ends, which lost 5 bases and 15 bases, there was a span of 19 bases. The CDR3 has 13 amino acids. Germline V gene sequence: CDR1 SEHNR, CDR2 FQNEAQ (reference sequence). CDR3 in amino acids: CASSNMRDQGLFF. The CDR3 bases are TGTGCCAGCAGCAATATGAGGGACCAGGGGTTGTTTTTT.

The chain links TRBV6-5 to TRBJ1-6; the match to TRBD1 covers 11 bases. The CDR3 length is 15 residues. Trimming cost V 7 bases and J 13 bases; bases outside gene matches: 12. Germline loops: CDR1 MNHEY, CDR2 SVGAGI. CDR3: CASNPAGQGAQPLHF. CDR3 coding DNA: TGTGCCAGCAACCCCGCCGGACAGGGGGCTCAGCCCCTCCACTTT.

The table lists this clone with a count of one. The chain recombines TRBV28 with TRBJ2-5; D is uncertain. The CDR3 runs 13 residues. Germline V gene sequence: CDR1 MDHEN, CDR2 SYDVKM. V was pared by 2 bases and J by 4 bases, with 8 bases between. CDR3 nucleotide sequence: TGTGCCAGCAGTTTACCCTCCTTAGAGACCCAGTACTTC. Translation: CASSLPSLETQYF.

This clone showed up just once. The gene calls are TRBV5-4 and TRBJ2-7, with 12 positions matching TRBD2. J lost 5 bases, V lost 3 bases, and 18 bases had no gene match. Germline V gene lookup returns CDR1 SGHNT and CDR2 YYREEE (reference sequence). The CDR3 totals 19 residues. CDR3 amino acids: CASSSRKGGGTSGFDEQYF. DNA of the CDR3: TGTGCCAGCAGCTCGAGAAAAGGGGGAGGGACTAGCGGGTTCGACGAGCAGTACTTC. The whole variable domain, filled in from reference TRBV5-4 and TRBJ2-7, reads ETGVTQSPTHLIKTRGQQVTLRCSSQSGHNTVSWYQQALGQGPQFIFQYYREEENGRGNFPPRFSGLQFPNYSSELNVNALELDDSALYLCASSSRKGGGTSGFDEQYFGPGTRLTVT.

The V gene is TRBV7-3, the J gene TRBJ1-4; a possible D gene is TRBD1 (6 bases). The CDR3 consists of 14 residues. Trimming took off 5 bases at V and 12 bases at J, with 19 bases between the two ends. Germline loops: CDR1 SGHTA, CDR2 FQGTGA. The CDR3 DNA reads as TGTGCCAGCAGCCCTAGGAGACAGGCCTGGGAACTGTTTTTT. Its translation: CASSPRRQAWELFF.